Listed below are T cell receptor beta chains from one sample, sequenced in a study of OX40 agonist ivuxolimab in advanced cancers. The table came from immunoSEQ multiplex PCR; TCRdb's copy has only in-frame clones and leaves some out. Here the sample spans over 80,000 clones, roughly 80% being singletons. The source material was CD4+ or CD8+ T cells sorted from blood, sampled in a trial of the OX40 agonist ivuxolimab. The receptors stem from an adult with an advanced solid tumor such as melanoma, head and neck, liver or kidney cancer. The CDR3 runs from the conserved cysteine through the conserved F or W. The D gene is left open where the match is weak. Clone size is given for some rows only: seen once, a few or many times, or a class if the clone is expanded.

TRBV7-9	.	few	TRBJ1-6	TGTGCCAGCACCACGACTGGGAATTCACCCCTCCACTTT	CASTTTGNSPLHF
TRBV6-5	.	.	TRBJ1-2	TGTGCCAGCAGTTACCGCTCAGCAGGGCAGCGAGGCTACACCTTC	CASSYRSAGQRGYTF
TRBV19	TRBD1	.	TRBJ1-2	TGTGCCAGTAAACCGACAGGGGACTATGGCTACACCTTC	CASKPTGDYGYTF
TRBV6-5	TRBD1	.	TRBJ1-5	TGTGCCAGCAGTCCGCTACAGGGGGCGGATCAGCCCCAGCATTTT	CASSPLQGADQPQHF
TRBV11-2	.	.	TRBJ1-1	TGTGCCAGCAGCGCCCGGTCGGAAGCTTTCTTT	CASSARSEAFF
TRBV18	.	.	TRBJ2-6	TGTGCCAGCTCACCCTCCCCAGCCATCTTCTCTGGGGCCAACGTCCTGACTTTC	CASSPSPAIFSGANVLTF
TRBV7-9	.	.	TRBJ1-1	TGTGCCAGCAGCTTAGCGAGCCATTGGAACACTGAAGCTTTCTTT	CASSLASHWNTEAFF
TRBV19	.	.	TRBJ2-1	TGTGCCAGTACCCCCGGGGTGCCCATCCATGAGCAGTTCTTC	CASTPGVPIHEQFF
TRBV27	.	.	TRBJ2-1	TGTGCCAGCAGTCCACGTCCCCCCGATCACCGGGGCAATGAGCAGTTCTTC	CASSPRPPDHRGNEQFF
TRBV5-1	.	.	TRBJ2-3	TGCGCCAGCAGCTTGAATCTGGAGGTAGATACGCAGTATTTT	CASSLNLEVDTQYF
TRBV10-2	TRBD1	.	TRBJ2-7	TGCGCCAGCAGCGAGGACAGGGGGCAGTACTTC	CASSEDRGQYF
TRBV19	.	few	TRBJ2-5	TGTGCCAGTAGTATCGTAGGGGGTGAGGAGACCCAGTACTTC	CASSIVGGEETQYF
TRBV5-8	.	.	TRBJ1-2	TGTGCCAGCAGCTTGGACTCTTATTATGGCTACACCTTC	CASSLDSYYGYTF
TRBV7-2	TRBD1	.	TRBJ2-1	TGTGCCAGCAGCTTCCAACAGGGGCTTTTCTTC	CASSFQQGLFF
TRBV5-1	.	.	TRBJ2-5	TGCGCCAGCAGCAGGGGGACACCACAAGAGACCCAGTACTTC	CASSRGTPQETQYF
TRBV5-8	.	few	TRBJ2-7	TGTGCCAGCAGCCGGACCGGGACCACCCACGAGCAGTACTTC	CASSRTGTTHEQYF
TRBV4-2	.	.	TRBJ1-2	TGTGCCAGCAGCCCAGCGGCCTTTGGATTAGTTCGCTATGGCTACACCTTC	CASSPAAFGLVRYGYTF
TRBV7-8	TRBD1	.	TRBJ2-3	TGTGCCAGCAGCCCCATCGACAGGGGAAGCACAGATACGCAGTATTTT	CASSPIDRGSTDTQYF
TRBV6-4	.	once	TRBJ1-1	TGTGCCAGCTCCGAGGGATCGTGGACTGAAGCTTTCTTT	CASSEGSWTEAFF
TRBV7-2	.	.	TRBJ1-2	TGTGCCAGCAGTCGTGAGGCGGCCTATGGCTACACCTTC	CASSREAAYGYTF
TRBV12-2	.	.	TRBJ2-3	TGTGCAAGTCGCGAGAAAAGGGTTCAATGGACAGGCTCACTCTCTAGCACAGATACGCAGTATTTT	CASREKRVQWTGSLSSTDTQYF
TRBV5-4	.	.	TRBJ1-4	TGTGCCAGCTCCACTGGGGTTACGACAAATGAAAAACTGTTTTTT	CASSTGVTTNEKLFF
TRBV18	.	.	TRBJ1-5	TGTGCCAGCTCGACCGGGCTAGGGAATCAGCCCCAGCATTTT	CASSTGLGNQPQHF
TRBV18	.	.	TRBJ1-2	TGTGCCAGCGCCCCTCTTGCGGGGTCATATCTGAGGGGCTACACCTTC	CASAPLAGSYLRGYTF
TRBV7-9	TRBD2	.	TRBJ2-5	TGTGCCAGCAGCTTAGCAACACTAGCGGGGGCCGAAGAGACCCAGTACTTC	CASSLATLAGAEETQYF
TRBV25-1	.	.	TRBJ2-7	TGTGCCAGCAGTGAATGGATCGAGCAGTACTTC	CASSEWIEQYF
TRBV5-4	TRBD2	.	TRBJ2-1	TGTGCCAGCAGCGGCGGGGGGGCCTACAATGAGCAGTTCTTC	CASSGGGAYNEQFF
TRBV4-3	.	.	TRBJ1-4	TGCGCCAGCAGCCAAGATCGGGGTGAAAAACTGTTTTTT	CASSQDRGEKLFF
TRBV6-1	TRBD2	.	TRBJ2-2	TGTGCCAGCAGTGAACTAGCGGGGGGGCTCACCGGGGAGCTGTTTTTT	CASSELAGGLTGELFF
TRBV7-8	.	.	TRBJ1-2	TGTGCCAGCAGCCCGCTAGGAGGGTTGGGGGGCTATGGCTACACCTTC	CASSPLGGLGGYGYTF
TRBV9	TRBD2	.	TRBJ2-7	TGTGCCAGCAGCGTAGACCCGGCGGGGGGTGAGCAGTACTTC	CASSVDPAGGEQYF
TRBV5-6	.	.	TRBJ2-3	TGTGCCAGCAGCTTGATTGAGGCTAGCACAGATACGCAGTATTTT	CASSLIEASTDTQYF
TRBV7-2	.	.	TRBJ2-1	TGTGCCATTGTACGCCAGGACCCGGGGAATGAGCAGTTCTTC	CAIVRQDPGNEQFF
TRBV5-4	.	.	TRBJ1-5	TGTGCCAGCAGCCGAGGAGGTGACAATCAGCCCCAGCATTTT	CASSRGGDNQPQHF
TRBV4-2	.	.	TRBJ2-7	TGTGCCAGCAGCCAGGGACCCTACGAGCAGTACTTC	CASSQGPYEQYF
TRBV6-5	.	.	TRBJ1-3	TGTGCCAGCAGTTACTCGGGGAGCTCTGGAAACACCATATATTTT	CASSYSGSSGNTIYF
TRBV4-2	.	.	TRBJ1-2	TGTGCCAGCAGCCAGACGACAAGTAACTATGGCTACACCTTC	CASSQTTSNYGYTF
TRBV5-1	TRBD2	.	TRBJ2-1	TGCGCCAGCAGCTCCCGACTAGCGGGGGGATACAATGAGCAGTTCTTC	CASSSRLAGGYNEQFF
TRBV7-9	.	few	TRBJ1-1	TGTGCCAGCAGCTTAACCGAGAACACTGAAGCTTTCTTT	CASSLTENTEAFF
TRBV11-1	.	once	TRBJ1-2	TGTGCCAGCAGCTTAGCGCCGGGCGGCTCTAACTATGGCTACACCTTC	CASSLAPGGSNYGYTF
TRBV10-2	.	.	TRBJ1-5	TGCGCCAGCAGTCAAGATTTAAGCAATCAGCCCCAGCATTTT	CASSQDLSNQPQHF
TRBV7-9	.	many	TRBJ2-7	TGTGCCAGCAGCTCCACCACAGGTACCTACGAGCAGTACTTC	CASSSTTGTYEQYF
TRBV9	.	.	TRBJ1-4	TGTGCCAGCACCCCTGGGCCCTCCTCAAAGGAAAAACTGTTTTTT	CASTPGPSSKEKLFF
TRBV7-2	TRBD2	.	TRBJ2-5	TGTGCCAGCAGCGCAACGGGCGGGGGGGCATTTGAGACCCAGTACTTC	CASSATGGGAFETQYF
TRBV6-5	.	.	TRBJ2-7	TGTGCCAGCAGTTACAGTCGTCCCTACGAGCAGTACTTC	CASSYSRPYEQYF
TRBV7-8	TRBD2	.	TRBJ2-1	TGTGCCAGCAGCTTAGCGCTAAGGGGTGGAGCGGGGCGGCCGAGTGAGCAGTTCTTC	CASSLALRGGAGRPSEQFF
TRBV7-2	.	.	TRBJ2-5	TGTGCCAGCAGCTTAGCGCGTGAGACCCAGTACTTC	CASSLARETQYF
TRBV7-9	.	.	TRBJ2-2	TGTGCCAGCAGCCAGGAAGGGGGGACTAACACCGGGGAGCTGTTTTTT	CASSQEGGTNTGELFF